This is a list of T cell receptor beta chains from one sample in a study of shared clonotypes between healthy human individuals. Clones were read by immunoSEQ multiplex PCR, and TCRdb kept only the in-frame ones, dropping some. The profile shows around 2,100,000 clones, about 95% of them singletons. Sample: naive CD8+ T cells sorted from blood. These receptor sequences come from a man aged 18 to 30 in good health. CDR3s include the opening cysteine and the closing phenylalanine or tryptophan.

v_call cdr3_aa
TRBV6-5 CASSYEGSAYGYTF
TRBV6-1 CASSEAGGSQPQHF
TRBV13 CASSSMARVWEQYF
TRBV19 CASSKGGQKPQHF
TRBV11-2 CASSLRRERDTVYNSPLHF
TRBV4-3 CASSQYTGSTGELFF
TRBV5-6 CASSGTAGELFF
TRBV2 CASSKDSPEAFF
TRBV5-1 CASSLILAGGLSSYNEQFF
TRBV4-1 CASSQQPGQGNGYTF
TRBV2 CASTSGATDTQYF
TRBV29-1 CSVRRGLEEQFF
TRBV5-6 CASSFGSGTQGYTF
TRBV7-9 CASSGTGDTYGYTF
TRBV27 CASTSGLAGVEQYF
TRBV19 CASSNYGTGNTEAFF
TRBV5-5 CASSLAGAFEQFF
TRBV4-1 CASSQSTGFPYEQYF
TRBV4-1 CASSQGSYTEAFF
TRBV10-3 CAIRESGRGEQYF